This TCR beta chain was recovered during a study of OX40 agonist ivuxolimab in advanced cancers. In the study overall: Ivuxolimab was a fully human IgG2 agonistic monoclonal antibody targeting the costimulatory receptor OX40 (CD134). Intravenous ivuxolimab was administered to patients every 2 weeks at six dose levels: 0.01, 0.1, 0.3, 1.5, 3 and 10 mg/kg. Of the roughly 52 dose-escalation patients, hepatocellular carcinoma was present in around 20, melanoma in around 15, renal cell carcinoma in 9 and head and neck cancer in 9. In the dose-escalation cohort, 75% to 90% of patients were male, and the mean age was roughly 56 years with a range of roughly 23 to 79. Patients were allowed to have had prior anti-PD-1, anti-PD-L1 or anti-CTLA-4 therapy, and approximately 40% of the dose-escalation patients had previously received checkpoint inhibitors. Three dose-escalation patients achieved partial responses, one with hepatocellular carcinoma and two with cutaneous melanoma. The point of sequencing TCRbeta in the periphery was to test whether ivuxolimab changed TCR sequence diversity and drove clonal T-cell expansion. The paper covers the monotherapy dose-escalation part of the phase I ivuxolimab trial, which included N ≈ 50 patients. Points the paper makes about the study in general: Partial responders in the 0.1-3.0 mg/kg groups had among the lowest normalized peripheral clonal expansion, especially among CD8+ T cells. Low levels of normalized T-cell clonal expansion were also seen in some nonresponding patients. After ivuxolimab, expanded clones were on average more numerous among CD8+ T cells than among CD4+ T cells. The antigen specificity of the clonally expanded peripheral T cells was not determined. At doses of 0.1 to 3.0 mg/kg, clonal expansion of both CD4+ and CD8+ T cells in blood was seen between baseline and week 6.

To sequence the TCRbeta CDR3 region, genomic DNA was isolated from the sorted cells. The immunoSEQ Assay was used for sequencing of TCRbeta CDR3 regions. TCRdb holds this immuneACCESS table with in-frame rearrangements only. Some clones are missing; in checked studies, unresolved V genes explain under half, and the rest has no known cause. Present in this sample are about 75,000 clones, 70% to 90% of which were seen just once. The biggest ten clones account for nearly 8% of the sample. Patients with a history of autoimmune disease or receiving systemic immunosuppression were excluded from the trial. Peripheral blood for TCR sequencing was collected from all dose cohorts at baseline, on cycle 4 day 1, and on cycle 7 day 1. Samples were obtained from an open-label, multicenter, first-in-human phase I dose-escalation trial of ivuxolimab. Adults with locally advanced or metastatic melanoma, renal cell, hepatocellular, or head and neck squamous cell carcinoma were enrolled in the trial. Before TCR sequencing, CD4+ T cells and CD8+ T cells were sorted from peripheral blood as separate populations.

The sample holds a few counts of this clone. Its recognized antigen is unknown. Base-call qualities are not available, and no considerably larger clone is one nucleotide away. Trimming costs V 5 bases and J 6 bases, and their ends lie 14 bases apart. CDR3 length: 14 amino acids, cysteine to phenylalanine. Just CDR3 DNA is preserved here, 42 bases in frame from base 1. CDR1 and CDR2, per the germline V gene, are SGHRS and YFSETQ. The material was CD4+ or CD8+ T cells sorted from blood, obtained in a trial of the OX40 agonist ivuxolimab. The V and J genes are TRBV5-1 and TRBJ2-2; the best D guess is TRBD1, with 5 bases matching. The sequence was collected from an adult with an advanced solid tumor such as melanoma, head and neck, liver or kidney cancer. The nucleotide sequence reads as follows: TGCGCCAGCAGATCCAGGGATGGGTCCGGGGAGCTGTTTTTT. Its protein product is CASRSRDGSGELFF.